This T cell receptor (beta chain) emerged from a study of response to subunit inactivated influenza vaccine. This clonotype has at least ten counts. Its target is not known. This CDR3 comprises 22 residues. V was pared by 3 bases and J by 2 bases, with 17 bases of the junction left unmatched. Study-wide results and limits: After each seasonal influenza vaccination, few new T cells are recruited, the authors suggested.

TCRdb itself ran the RT-PCR reads through MiXCR, one entry per CDR3 protein. The sample lists 500,000 to 600,000 distinct CDR3 sequences, approximately 15% occurring once. Here the sequenced sample was CD4+ T cells sorted from PBMCs, taken about 23 months after vaccination. The chain combines TRBV12-3 or TRBV12-4 with TRBJ2-3, with 16 bases fitting TRBD2. This receptor was taken from a man between 50 and 70 years old who received an inactivated influenza vaccine. The CDR3 protein is CASSFLSRFGTSGGGTTDTQYF. For the CDR3, the DNA is TGTGCCAGCAGTTTCCTCTCGAGGTTCGGGACTAGCGGGGGGGGCACCACAGATACGCAGTATTTT.